This T cell receptor beta chain was sequenced during a study of blood T cell repertoires in COVID-19. Study as a whole: Samples taken during acute and convalescent COVID-19 were collected in the United States, Italy and Spain.

CDR1 and CDR2 from the germline V gene are MNHEY and SVGAGI. The V gene end was trimmed by 6 bases and the J gene end by 5 bases; junction bases not matched to a gene: 12. The CDR3 runs to 15 residues. In the original processing: Using reference gene primer amplification, nucleated cell counts were estimated. The table came from immunoSEQ multiplex PCR; TCRdb's copy has only in-frame clones and leaves some out. V and J calls and clone size come straight from that table; D and trimming were deduced from the DNA. The sample yields roughly 240,000 clones, approximately 87% seen once. Source material: peripheral blood. This clonotype originated in a man aged 55 to 70 who had recovered from COVID-19. This chain links TRBV6-5 with TRBJ2-5, with TRBD2 identical over 7 bases. The CDR3 DNA follows: TGTGCCAGCAGCCGGGGCGGGGCGCGGGGGGAGACCCAGTACTTC. Translating it yields CASSRGGARGETQYF.